Presented here are 5 T cell receptor beta chains from one specimen sequenced in a study of T cells in Graves' hyperthyroidism and ophthalmopathy. RNA transcripts provided the source from which TCR beta CDR3 regions were amplified. Primed by the HTBI set, a first-round RT-PCR was run on the TCR CDR3. MiXCR, run by TCRdb on the multiplex PCR reads, gives a single entry per CDR3 protein. The sample holds some 560,000 distinct CDR3 sequences, 14% seen once. Sequenced sample: blood. The receptors stem from a middle-aged woman with Graves' hyperthyroidism.

This clonotype turned up a few times. The V gene is TRBV5-1, the J gene TRBJ2-1, with 11 bases lining up with TRBD2. Trimming removed 0 bases from V and 5 bases from J; junction bases left unmatched: 7. CDR1 and CDR2 from the germline V gene are SGHRS and YFSETQ. The CDR3 totals 17 residues. CDR3 loop: CASSLVLAGVSNNEQFF. The CDR3 nucleotides are TGCGCCAGCAGCTTGGTACTAGCGGGAGTTAGCAACAATGAGCAGTTCTTC. The full variable domain, rest sourced from reference TRBV5-1 and TRBJ2-1, is KAGVTQTPRYLIKTRGQQVTLSCSPISGHRSVSWYQQTPGQGLQFLFEYFSETQRNKGNFPGRFSGRQFSNSRSEMNVSTLELGDSALYLCASSLVLAGVSNNEQFFGPGTRLTVL.

The rearrangement uses TRBV4-1 and TRBJ2-7; 9 bases are a match to TRBD1. From germline, CDR1 is MGHRA and CDR2 YSYEKL. V lost 3 bases and J lost 7; bases outside the gene matches: 10. The CDR3 has 15 amino acids. This CDR3 is CASSHTGQGGGEQYF. The CDR3 region has the DNA TGCGCCAGCAGCCATACGGGACAGGGAGGTGGGGAGCAGTACTTC.

The chain has TRBV3-1 and TRBJ2-2; D ambiguous. The germline V and J ends were trimmed by 0 bases and 5 bases, with 4 bases remaining between them. CDR3 length: 13 amino acids. CDR1 LGHDT and CDR2 YNNKEL come from the germline V gene (reference sequence). CDR3 DNA sequence: TGTGCCAGCAGCCAAGATAATACCGGGGAGCTGTTTTTT. Translated, it gives CASSQDNTGELFF.

This clonotype was detected many times. The chain recombines TRBV3-1 with TRBJ1-4; D is unclear. Germline V gene sequence: CDR1 LGHDT, CDR2 YNNKEL (reference sequence). This CDR3 contains 14 residues. V lost 4 bases to trimming and J lost 3 bases, with 9 bases between them. The CDR3 sequence: CASSRGIANEKLFF. The DNA of the CDR3 is TGTGCCAGCAGCCGGGGAATTGCTAATGAAAAACTGTTTTTT.

Many counts were recorded for this clonotype. The rearrangement joins TRBV3-1 to TRBJ1-1; possible D gene TRBD1, 6 bases. CDR3 size: 14 residues. V was cut by 2 bases and J by 4 bases, with 11 bases left in between. Germline V CDR1 and CDR2: LGHDT, YNNKEL (reference sequence). The CDR3 spells CASSQPTGTTEAFF. The CDR3 nucleotides read TGTGCCAGCAGCCAACCAACAGGGACCACTGAAGCTTTCTTT.